This T cell receptor beta chain was retrieved from a study of blood T cell repertoires in COVID-19. The wider study: The samples span acute and convalescent COVID-19 from the United States, Italy and Spain. From T cells, B-cell-depleted T cells, or PBMCs came the material, which was cDNA or gDNA.

V was shortened by 1 base and J by 0 bases, with 12 bases between the two germline ends. The CDR3 runs 15 residues. Germline lookup yields CDR1 SQVTM and CDR2 ANQGSEA. Authors' methods: Using reference gene primer amplification, nucleated cell counts were estimated. TCRdb keeps only in-frame clones here, not all; method: immunoSEQ multiplex PCR. The V and J calls and clone size were taken over from that table, and D and trimming were inferred from the DNA. The sample consists of approximately 260,000 clones, approximately 79% of them appearing once. The chain carries TRBV29-1 and TRBJ1-1; D remains ambiguous. The source of this sequence is a woman in her 40s with active or convalescent COVID-19. Sequencing used peripheral blood. Written as DNA, the CDR3 is TGCAGCGTTGAAGGACTAGAGTCACTGAACACTGAAGCTTTCTTT. As protein: CSVEGLESLNTEAFF.